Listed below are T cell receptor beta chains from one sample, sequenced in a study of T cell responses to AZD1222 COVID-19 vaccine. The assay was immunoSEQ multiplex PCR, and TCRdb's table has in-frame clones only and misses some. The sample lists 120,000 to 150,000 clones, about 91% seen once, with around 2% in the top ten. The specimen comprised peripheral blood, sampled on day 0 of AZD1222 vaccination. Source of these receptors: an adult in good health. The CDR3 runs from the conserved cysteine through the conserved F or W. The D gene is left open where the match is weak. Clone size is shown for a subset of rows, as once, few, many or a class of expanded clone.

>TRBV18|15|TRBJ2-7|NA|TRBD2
CASSPTSVSSYEQYF
TGTGCCAGCTCACCAACTAGCGTTAGCTCCTACGAGCAGTACTTC
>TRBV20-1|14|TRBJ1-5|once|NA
CSASLTWKGQPQHF
TGCAGTGCTAGTCTAACGTGGAAAGGTCAGCCCCAGCATTTT
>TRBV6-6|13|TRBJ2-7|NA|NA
CASSGTQAYEQYF
TGTGCCAGCAGTGGGACCCAGGCCTACGAGCAGTACTTC
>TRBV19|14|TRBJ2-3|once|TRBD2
CASSDQRESDTQYF
TGTGCCAGTAGTGACCAGCGGGAGTCAGATACGCAGTATTTT
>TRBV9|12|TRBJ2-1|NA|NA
CASSVIHNEQFF
TGTGCCAGCAGCGTGATTCACAATGAGCAGTTCTTC
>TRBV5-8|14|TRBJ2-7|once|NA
CASSLFGRIYEQYF
TGTGCCAGCAGCTTGTTCGGTCGGATCTACGAGCAGTACTTC
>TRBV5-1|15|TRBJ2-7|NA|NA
CASSLVGAPSYEQYF
TGCGCCAGCAGCTTGGTAGGGGCCCCCTCCTACGAGCAGTACTTC
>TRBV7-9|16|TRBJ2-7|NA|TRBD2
CASSLDGLAGLYEQYF
TGTGCCAGCAGCTTAGATGGGCTAGCGGGACTCTACGAGCAGTACTTC
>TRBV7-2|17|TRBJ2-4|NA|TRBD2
CASSARAGPLAKNIQYF
TGTGCCAGCAGCGCTCGAGCGGGGCCCCTTGCCAAAAACATTCAGTACTTC
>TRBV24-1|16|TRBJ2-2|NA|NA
CATSDWDILNTGELFF
TGTGCCACCAGTGATTGGGACATTCTTAACACCGGGGAGCTGTTTTTT
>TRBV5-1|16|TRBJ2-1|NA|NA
CASSFQGPSSYNEQFF
TGCGCCAGCAGCTTCCAAGGCCCCTCCTCCTACAATGAGCAGTTCTTC
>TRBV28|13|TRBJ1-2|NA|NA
CASSLAGSYGYTF
TGTGCCAGCAGCCTGGCGGGCTCCTATGGCTACACCTTC
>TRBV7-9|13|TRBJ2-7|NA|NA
CASSLESGLEQYF
TGTGCCAGCAGCTTAGAGTCTGGGCTCGAGCAGTACTTC
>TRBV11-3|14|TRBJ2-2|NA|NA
CASSLVQNTGELFF
TGTGCCAGCAGCTTAGTTCAGAACACCGGGGAGCTGTTTTTT
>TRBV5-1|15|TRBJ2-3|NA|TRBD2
CASSLGWREEDTQYF
TGCGCCAGCAGCTTGGGATGGCGGGAGGAAGATACGCAGTATTTT
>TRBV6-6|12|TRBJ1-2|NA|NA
CASIGLSYGYTF
TGTGCCAGCATTGGACTTAGCTATGGCTACACCTTC
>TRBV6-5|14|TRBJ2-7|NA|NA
CASSYFQGGDEQYF
TGTGCCAGCAGTTACTTCCAGGGCGGCGACGAGCAGTACTTC
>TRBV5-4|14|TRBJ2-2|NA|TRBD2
CASSQSGVGGELFF
TGTGCCAGCAGCCAAAGCGGGGTTGGAGGGGAGCTGTTTTTT
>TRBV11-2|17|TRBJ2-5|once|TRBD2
CASSLGLAGAPQETQYF
TGTGCCAGCAGCCTGGGACTAGCGGGGGCCCCCCAAGAGACCCAGTACTTC
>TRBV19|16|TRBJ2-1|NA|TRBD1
CASRTRAGGSYNEQFF
TGTGCCAGTAGGACAAGGGCAGGGGGCTCCTACAATGAGCAGTTCTTC
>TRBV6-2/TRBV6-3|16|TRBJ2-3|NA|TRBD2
CASSPRAGDSTDTQYF
TGTGCCAGCAGCCCTCGGGCGGGAGATAGCACAGATACGCAGTATTTT
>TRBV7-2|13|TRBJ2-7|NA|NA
CASSLGRSYEQYF
TGTGCCAGCAGCTTAGGACGCTCCTACGAGCAGTACTTC
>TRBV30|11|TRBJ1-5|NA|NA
CAWSVGLAQHF
TGTGCCTGGAGCGTAGGGTTAGCCCAGCATTTT
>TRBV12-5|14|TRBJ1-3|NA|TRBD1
CASGLGDRRNTIYF
TGTGCTAGTGGTTTGGGGGACAGGAGAAACACCATATATTTT
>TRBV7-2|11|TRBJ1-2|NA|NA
CASHSVGIHTF
TGTGCCAGCCATTCGGTGGGCATCCACACCTTC
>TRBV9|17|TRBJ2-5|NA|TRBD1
CASSLARGTGRGETQYF
TGTGCCAGCAGCCTCGCCAGGGGGACAGGGAGGGGAGAGACCCAGTACTTC
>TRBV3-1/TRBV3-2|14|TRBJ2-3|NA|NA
CASSQVGAGDTQYF
TGTGCCAGCAGCCAAGTAGGTGCGGGGGATACGCAGTATTTT
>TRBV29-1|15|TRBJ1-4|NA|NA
CSVGVAGGTNEKLFF
TGCAGCGTTGGGGTCGCCGGGGGCACTAATGAAAAACTGTTTTTT
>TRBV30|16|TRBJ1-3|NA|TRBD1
CAWSVLAQGAGNTIYF
TGTGCCTGGAGTGTGCTCGCCCAGGGGGCTGGAAACACCATATATTTT
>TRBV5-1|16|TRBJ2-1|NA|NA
CASSLPTGTSRDEQFF
TGCGCCAGCAGCTTACCTACCGGGACCAGCCGAGATGAGCAGTTCTTC
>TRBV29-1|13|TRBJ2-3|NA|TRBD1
CSVGTGRTDTQYF
TGCAGCGTTGGGACAGGGCGCACAGATACGCAGTATTTT
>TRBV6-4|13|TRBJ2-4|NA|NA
CASGDGAKNIQYF
TGTGCCAGCGGAGACGGAGCCAAAAACATTCAGTACTTC
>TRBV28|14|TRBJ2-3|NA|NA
CATESPHSTDTQYF
TGTGCCACCGAGAGCCCACATTCCACAGATACGCAGTATTTT
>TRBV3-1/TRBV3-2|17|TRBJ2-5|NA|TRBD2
CASSGRPLQRGVETQYF
TGTGCCAGCAGCGGCCGACCTCTCCAGCGGGGAGTAGAGACCCAGTACTTC
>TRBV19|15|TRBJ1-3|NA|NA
CASRADVRPGNTIYF
TGTGCCAGTAGGGCGGACGTACGCCCTGGAAACACCATATATTTT
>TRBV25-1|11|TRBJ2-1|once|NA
CASSRLDEQFF
TGTGCCAGCAGTAGGTTGGATGAGCAGTTCTTC
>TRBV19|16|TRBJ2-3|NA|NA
CASSIIGGTSTDTQYF
TGTGCCAGTAGTATAATCGGGGGAACTAGCACAGATACGCAGTATTTT
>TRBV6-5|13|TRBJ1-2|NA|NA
CASSYGMGQGSTF
TGTGCCAGCAGTTACGGTATGGGGCAGGGATCCACCTTC
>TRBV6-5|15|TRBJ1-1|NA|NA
CASSYSTAQNSEAFF
TGTGCCAGCAGTTACTCGACCGCACAGAACTCTGAAGCTTTCTTT